The text below deals with one T cell receptor beta chain. It has no known antigen specificity. Base qualities were left out, and no much larger clone turns up one base away. Preparation of the library involved PCR. DNA from cultured CD4+ T cells was subjected to TCR sequencing with the Oncomine TCR Beta short-read assay at the Johns Hopkins FTIC core. The QIAamp micro DNA kit was used to extract genomic DNA from the cultured CD4+ T cells. Oncomine TCR Beta libraries from cultured CD4+ T cells were pooled with unique dual indexes and sequenced on an Illumina iSeq 100. Per the original workflow: Non-productive sequences were removed, and CDR3s not starting with C, not ending with F or W, or shorter than 7 amino acids were discarded. The MANAFEST web application identified antigen-specific clonotypes by comparing peptide-stimulated wells against reference wells and other culture wells. To be called positive, a clone needed an FDR below 0.05, an odds ratio above 5, and a productive frequency above 0.1% in at least two of three replicate wells. A clonotype counted as cross-reactive if it showed significant expansion both in the SARS-CoV-2 spike wells and in at least one common cold coronavirus spike condition. Levenshtein distances (stringdist) and unrooted phylogenetic trees (ape) in R version 3.6.1 were used to assess CDR3 homology. TCRdb took the public reads, trimmed them with fastp at Q25, ran MiXCR for clone calling and kept in-frame beta chains. Every distinct CDR3 protein forms one entry, paired with its most common genes and DNA. None of the V and J calls come from the authors' own analysis; TCRdb made them. This sample is represented by 20,000 to 25,000 distinct CDR3 sequences; around 60% of them were singletons. The ten largest clones represent about an eighth of the sample.

This entry comes from a study of vaccination and CD4 T cells after COVID-19 (dated by TCRdb to 2021 to 2024). Regarding the study in general: The convalescent cohort comprised six males and four females, including two Hispanic individuals, seven Caucasians, two Asians and one multiracial person. Post-COVID blood samples were collected from convalescent patients a median of roughly 100 days after diagnosis, with a range of roughly 35 to 170 days. Each participant got two doses of either the Pfizer-BioNTech BNT162b2 vaccine (n=8) or the Moderna mRNA-1273 vaccine (n=2). Post-vaccine blood samples were collected a median of about 69 days after the second vaccine dose, ranging from about 13 to 241 days. In approximately ten COVID-19 convalescent patients and 4 infection-naive healthy vaccine recipients, the spike-specific CD4+ TCR repertoire before mRNA vaccination was compared with the repertoire after mRNA vaccination. Culture stimuli were overlapping spike peptide pools from SARS-CoV-2 and from the common cold coronaviruses HCoV-NL63, HCoV-OC43 and HCoV-229E. As controls, cultures received a CEFX viral epitope pool (the positive control), an HIV-1 Nef peptide pool (the negative control), or no peptide at all. Overall study results and their limits: In convalescent patients, a median approximately 90% of post-vaccine SARS-CoV-2-reactive clones were detected only after vaccination, suggesting vaccine-specific priming. Of the vaccine-specific clones found in convalescent patients, nearly all (304 of 307) were mono-reactive for SARS-CoV-2 spike instead of being cross-reactive with common cold coronaviruses. The median count of SARS-CoV-2-reactive clonotypes went up from roughly 21 after infection to 38 after vaccination, although the change was not significant. Only a relatively small number of convalescent patients were included in the study, and early timepoints following natural infection were not analyzed.

The sample's treatment or condition label, decoded: roughly 10-day PBMC culture with coronavirus spike peptide pools or control peptides (ViraFEST assay). The ViraFEST assay was used in the study, in which antigen-specific T cells were expanded with peptide pools and expanded clonotypes were subsequently identified by TCR sequencing. The absence of prior SARS-CoV-2 infection in healthy vaccine recipients was confirmed by negative nucleocapsid antibody tests before and after vaccination. Each well held around 2 million PBMCs cultured with 10 ug/ml peptide pools in IMDM containing approximately 5% human AB serum and 10 IU/ml IL-2. Half of the culture medium was replaced with fresh IL-2-containing medium on days 3 and 7. CD4+ T cells were isolated after approximately ten days of culture through negative selection using the EasySep CD4+ T cell isolation kit. PBMCs were separated from whole blood using Ficoll-Paque Plus gradient centrifugation and then either used fresh or cryopreserved at -140C. In general, triplicate wells were set up for every culture condition.

CDR1 GTSNPN and CDR2 SVGIG are derived from the germline V gene (reference sequence). Its CDR3 holds 15 amino acids, cysteine through phenylalanine. This entry keeps only the CDR3 DNA: 45 bases, framed from base 1. Compared with germline, V lacks 0 bases and J lacks 0 bases; bases without a gene match: 3. This receptor chain uses TRBV30 and TRBJ2-5, with TRBD2 identical over 8 junction bases. This specimen was CD4+ T cells from blood, cultured in vitro, taken after SARS-CoV-2 vaccination. The receptor comes from a human donor who received a COVID-19 vaccine. The CDR3 has the sequence CAWSVRGGYQETQYF. The DNA sequence reads TGTGCCTGGAGTGTACGGGGGGGGTACCAAGAGACCCAGTACTTC.